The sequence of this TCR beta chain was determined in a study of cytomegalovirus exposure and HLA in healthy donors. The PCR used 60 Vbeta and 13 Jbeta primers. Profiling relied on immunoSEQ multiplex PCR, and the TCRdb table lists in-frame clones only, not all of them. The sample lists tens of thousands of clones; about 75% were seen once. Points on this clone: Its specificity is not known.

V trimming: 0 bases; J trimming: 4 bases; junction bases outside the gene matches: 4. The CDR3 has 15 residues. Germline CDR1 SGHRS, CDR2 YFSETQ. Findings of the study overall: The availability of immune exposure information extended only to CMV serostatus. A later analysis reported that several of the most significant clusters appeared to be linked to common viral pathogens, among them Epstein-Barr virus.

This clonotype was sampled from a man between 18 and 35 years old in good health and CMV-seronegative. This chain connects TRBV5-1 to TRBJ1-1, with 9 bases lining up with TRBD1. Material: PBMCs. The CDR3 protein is CASSLGDRVVTEAFF. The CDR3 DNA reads TGCGCCAGCAGCTTGGGGGACAGGGTGGTCACTGAAGCTTTCTTT. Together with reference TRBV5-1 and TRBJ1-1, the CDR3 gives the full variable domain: KAGVTQTPRYLIKTRGQQVTLSCSPISGHRSVSWYQQTPGQGLQFLFEYFSETQRNKGNFPGRFSGRQFSNSRSEMNVSTLELGDSALYLCASSLGDRVVTEAFFGQGTRLTVV.